Presented here are 20 T cell receptor beta chains from one specimen sequenced in a study of human T cells and chemical hapten exposure. One entry per CDR3 protein results from TCRdb running MiXCR on the RACE reads. This sample has about 110,000 distinct CDR3 sequences, with about a tenth found just once. This sample's time point: patch test 2, 6 weeks after DPC sensitization. Treatment given: therapeutic diphenylcyclopropenone sensitization with weekly scalp DPC. The starting material was whole blood, obtained in connection with sensitization to the hapten diphenylcyclopropenone (DPC). These receptors originate from a woman aged 35 to 49 with alopecia areata. Some clones in this sample may be carry-over from other donors' samples.

Concerning this clonotype itself: Because the CDR3 is missing its conserved closing phenylalanine or tryptophan, this is likely a read error. The chain couples TRBV7-2 to TRBJ1-2; possibly TRBD1 for D (5 bases). Germline V gene lookup returns CDR1 SGHTA and CDR2 FQGNSA. The ends were cut back, 4 bases at V and 3 bases at J, with 9 bases in the middle. The CDR3 sequence is 13 residues long. Here the CDR3 reads CASSSTTDYGYTS. CDR3 DNA sequence: TGTGCCAGCAGCTCCACGACAGACTATGGCTACACCTCC.

The genes are TRBV6-1 and TRBJ2-7; 7 nucleotides agree with TRBD1. The length of the CDR3 is 13 residues. Trimming at V came to 3 bases and at J to 2 bases, leaving 1 base not matched to a gene. Germline lookup yields CDR1 MNHNS and CDR2 SASEGT. The CDR3 coding sequence is TGTGCCAGCAGTGAGGGACAGACCTACGAGCAGTACTTC. It yields the protein CASSEGQTYEQYF.

This clonotype was picked up many times. The rearrangement uses TRBV27 and TRBJ1-5; D call uncertain. Trimming cost V 6 bases and J 0 bases, with 9 bases left between them. Per germline, CDR1 MNHEY and CDR2 SMNVEV (reference sequence). The CDR3 consists of 14 residues. The CDR3: CASSPGLSNQPQHF. In DNA form, the CDR3 reads TGTGCCAGCAGCCCTGGGCTTAGCAATCAGCCCCAGCATTTT.

This clonotype has just a few counts. This chain joins TRBV15 and TRBJ1-6; D remains unclear. The CDR3 extends over 13 amino acids. Trimming took 0 bases from V and 10 from J, leaving 7 bases between them. CDR1 and CDR2 from the germline V gene are LNHNV and YYDKDF (reference sequence). The chain's CDR3 is CATSREIWSPLHF. CDR3 bases: TGTGCCACCAGCAGAGAGATATGGTCACCCCTCCACTTT.

The CDR3 loop reads CASSFGGVWETQYF. CDR3 coding DNA: TGTGCCAGCAGTTTCGGAGGTGTTTGGGAGACCCAGTACTTC. The V gene is TRBV5-5, the J gene TRBJ2-5; D is perhaps TRBD2 (5 bases). The CDR3 has 14 residues. Per germline, CDR1 SGHKS and CDR2 YYEKEE (reference sequence). The V end lost 5 bases, the J end lost 5 bases, and 16 bases lay between the germline ends. The full variable domain, in which reference TRBV5-5 and TRBJ2-5 provide the parts outside the CDR3, is DAGVTQSPTHLIKTRGQQVTLRCSPISGHKSVSWYQQVLGQGPQFIFQYYEKEERGRGNFPDRFSARQFPNYSSELNVNALLLGDSALYLCASSFGGVWETQYFGPGTRLLVL.

V and J are TRBV6-6 and TRBJ1-4; TRBD1 aligns across 7 bases. V lost 8 bases, J lost 2 bases, and 2 bases stayed unmatched. The CDR3 consists of 13 residues. Germline V gene lookup returns CDR1 MNHNY and CDR2 SVGAGI (reference sequence). In DNA form, the CDR3 reads TGTGCCAGCTCGGGACAGACTAATGAAAAACTGTTTTTT. It yields the protein CASSGQTNEKLFF.

This clonotype was seen many times. This chain links TRBV7-9 with TRBJ2-3; tentative D call: TRBD1 (6 bases). Trimming cost V 4 bases and J 6 bases, with 20 bases left between them. Germline V gives CDR1 SEHNR, CDR2 FQNEAQ (reference sequence). CDR3 length equals 16 residues. The CDR3 reads CASSSEGGRRSDTQYF. CDR3 bases: TGTGCCAGCAGCTCAGAAGGGGGACGGAGGAGTGATACGCAGTATTTT.

There are many counts of this clonotype. CDR3 in amino acids: CASTTDGTSSTDTQYF. CDR3 in DNA: TGTGCCAGCACCACGGATGGGACTAGCTCTACGGATACGCAGTATTTT. V gene TRBV9 combines with J gene TRBJ2-3; 9 bases map to TRBD2. After removal of 6 bases from V and 6 bases from J, the junction contained 14 bases not matched to a gene. The CDR3 has 16 residues. Germline-derived CDR1 and CDR2 are SGDLS and YYNGEE.

About this clonotype itself: It may be a read error: a sequence one base away is much more abundant. The CDR3 DNA follows: TGCGCCAGCAGCCGAGATCTCACCGGTGGGTATAGCAATCAGCCCCAGCATTTT. Its protein product is CASSRDLTGGYSNQPQHF. The V call is TRBV4-3, the J call TRBJ1-5; D not certain. Germline CDR1 reads LGHNA; CDR2 reads YSLEER. Trimming removed 4 bases at V and 0 bases at J, with 19 bases between. CDR3 length: 18 amino acids.

This chain uses TRBV20-1 with TRBJ1-2; 8 bases line up with TRBD1. This CDR3 is built from 15 residues. CDR1 and CDR2 from the germline V gene are DFQATT and SNEGSKA (reference sequence). The ends lost 0 bases at V and 4 bases at J; junction bases unmatched: 7. CDR3 nucleotides: TGCAGTGCTAGAGATTCGGCAGGGGGCACCTATGGCTACACCTTC. Residues: CSARDSAGGTYGYTF.

A few counts support this clonotype. The rearrangement joins TRBV7-2 to TRBJ1-2, with D uncertain. V lost 4 bases and J 4 bases, leaving 16 bases between the germline ends. The CDR3 is 15 residues long. Germline CDR1 is SGHTA and CDR2 is FQGNSA. The CDR3 DNA is TGTGCCAGCAGCTCCAGGACTGCCAACCTCTATGGCTACACCTTC. This codes for CASSSRTANLYGYTF.

A note on this clonotype: This may be a read error: a much more frequent sequence differs by one nucleotide. The J gene is TRBJ2-1, the V gene TRBV20-1; no clear D. The V and J ends lost 2 bases and 9 bases respectively, with 8 bases between them. The CDR3 covers 11 residues. The germline V gene has CDR1 DFQATT and CDR2 SNEGSKA (reference sequence). The CDR3 nucleotides read TGCAGTGCTAGATTGTATACTGAGCAGTTCTTC. Translating it yields CSARLYTEQFF.

This clonotype has a count of ten or more. This rearrangement joins TRBV20-1 to TRBJ2-3; possibly TRBD1 for D (7 bases). V shed 6 bases and J shed 1 base, with 20 bases lying between them. The CDR3 is 16 residues long. In germline, CDR1 is DFQATT, CDR2 SNEGSKA (reference sequence). The CDR3 is CSAPEEGASGTDTQYF. CDR3 in DNA: TGCAGTGCCCCAGAGGAGGGGGCTAGCGGCACAGATACGCAGTATTTT.

In its sample, this clonotype was seen many times. DNA for the CDR3: TGTGCCAGCATCAGGGGCAGGGACTATGGCTACACCTTC. Its translation: CASIRGRDYGYTF. This chain uses TRBV2 with TRBJ1-2; maybe TRBD1 (6 bases). This CDR3 comprises 13 residues. V gave up 7 bases and J gave up 3 bases, with 12 bases separating them. Germline CDR1 SNHLY, CDR2 FYNNEI. Combining the CDR3 with reference TRBV2 and TRBJ1-2 gives the whole variable domain EPEVTQTPSHQVTQMGQEVILRCVPISNHLYFYWYRQILGQKVEFLVSFYNNEISEKSEIFDDQFSVERPDGSNFTLKIRSTKLEDSAMYFCASIRGRDYGYTFGSGTRLTVV.

In its sample, this clonotype was seen many times. The chain couples TRBV28 to TRBJ2-7; D may be TRBD1 or TRBD2 (5 bases each). This CDR3 region has 12 residues. The V gene's germline CDR1 is MDHEN and CDR2 SYDVKM. V was pared by 3 bases and J by 6 bases, with 9 bases between. In nucleotides, the CDR3 is TGTGCCAGCAGTTTCAGAGGGGTCGAGCAGTACTTC. This gives the protein CASSFRGVEQYF. The whole variable domain, filled in from reference TRBV28 and TRBJ2-7, reads DVKVTQSSRYLVKRTGEKVFLECVQDMDHENMFWYRQDPGLGLRLIYFSYDVKMKEKGDIPEGYSVSREKKERFSLILESASTNQTSMYLCASSFRGVEQYFGPGTRLTVT.

This clonotype occurred many times. The gene calls are TRBV29-1 and TRBJ1-1, with D unresolved. CDR3 length: 13 residues. Between the trimmed V and J ends, which lost 5 bases and 0 bases, there was a span of 10 bases. Germline lookup yields CDR1 SQVTM and CDR2 ANQGSEA. CDR3 coding DNA: TGCAGCGTTCTTGGAACAGTGAACACTGAAGCTTTCTTT. It encodes CSVLGTVNTEAFF.

This clonotype was detected a few times. The gene calls are TRBV6-2 or TRBV6-3 and TRBJ1-5, with D uncertain. V dropped 3 bases and J dropped 2 bases, with 14 bases sitting between them. The CDR3 runs 16 residues. The germline CDR1 and CDR2 sequences are MNHEY and SVGEGT. CDR3 sequence: CASSYSAVSGNQPQHF. CDR3 nucleotides: TGTGCCAGCAGTTATTCAGCAGTCTCGGGCAATCAGCCCCAGCATTTT.

In its sample, this clonotype was seen many times. V is TRBV6-6 and J is TRBJ1-1; maybe TRBD1 (6 bases). The CDR3 has 14 residues. CDR1 is MNHNY and CDR2 is SVGAGI in the germline V gene (reference sequence). V shed 2 bases and J shed 2 bases, with 9 bases lying between them. The CDR3 nucleotides are TGTGCCAGCAGTTACCAACAGGGAAACACTGAAGCTTTCTTT. Translating it yields CASSYQQGNTEAFF.

The chain couples TRBV11-3 to TRBJ2-1; 12 positions agree with TRBD2. CDR3 size: 15 residues. The V gene's germline CDR1 is SGHNT and CDR2 YENEEA. V trimming: 1 base; J trimming: 5 bases; junction bases outside the gene matches: 0. This CDR3 is CASSLGLAGDNEQFF. The CDR3 DNA sequence: TGTGCCAGCAGCTTAGGACTAGCGGGGGACAATGAGCAGTTCTTC.

This clonotype was picked up one time. The rearrangement links TRBV25-1 to TRBJ2-7; 8 bases agree with TRBD1. This CDR3 comprises 16 residues. The germline CDR1 and CDR2 sequences are MGHDK and SYGVNS. The ends lost 3 bases at V and 3 bases at J; junction bases unmatched: 10. CDR3 sequence reads: CASSDARGPANYEQYF. As DNA, the CDR3 is TGTGCCAGCAGTGACGCCAGGGGGCCGGCTAACTACGAGCAGTACTTC.